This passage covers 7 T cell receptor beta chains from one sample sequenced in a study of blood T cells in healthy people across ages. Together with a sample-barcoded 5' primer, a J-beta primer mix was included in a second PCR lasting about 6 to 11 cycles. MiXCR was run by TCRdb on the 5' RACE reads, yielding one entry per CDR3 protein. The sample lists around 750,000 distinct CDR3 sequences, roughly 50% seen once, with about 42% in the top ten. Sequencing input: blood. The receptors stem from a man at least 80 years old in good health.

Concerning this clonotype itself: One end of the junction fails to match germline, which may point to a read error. CDR3 sequence (DNA): TGTGCCATCAGACCGGACAGGGAGAATGGTTACACCTTC. This codes for CAIRPDRENGYTF. The V and J genes are TRBV10-3 and TRBJ1-2, with 8 nucleotides matching TRBD1. The length of the CDR3 is 13 residues. Germline values: CDR1 ENHRY, CDR2 SYGVKD.

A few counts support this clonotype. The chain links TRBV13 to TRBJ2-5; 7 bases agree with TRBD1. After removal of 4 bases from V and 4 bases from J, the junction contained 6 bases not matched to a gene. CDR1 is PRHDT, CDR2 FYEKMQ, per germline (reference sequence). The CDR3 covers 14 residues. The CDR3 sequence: CASSSTRQGETQYF. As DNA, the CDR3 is TGTGCCAGCAGCTCCACCCGACAGGGAGAGACCCAGTACTTC.

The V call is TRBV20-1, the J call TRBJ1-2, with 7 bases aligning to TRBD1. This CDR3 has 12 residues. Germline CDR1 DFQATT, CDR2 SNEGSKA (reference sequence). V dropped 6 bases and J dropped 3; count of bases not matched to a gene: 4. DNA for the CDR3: TGCAGTGCAACAGGGGCCCACTATGGCTACACCTTC. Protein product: CSATGAHYGYTF.

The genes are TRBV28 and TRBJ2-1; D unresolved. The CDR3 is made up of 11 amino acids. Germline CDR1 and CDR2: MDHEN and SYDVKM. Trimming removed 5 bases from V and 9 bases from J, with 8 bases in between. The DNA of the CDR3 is TGTGCCAGCAGTAGCAAGCCTGAGCAGTTCTTC. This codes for CASSSKPEQFF.

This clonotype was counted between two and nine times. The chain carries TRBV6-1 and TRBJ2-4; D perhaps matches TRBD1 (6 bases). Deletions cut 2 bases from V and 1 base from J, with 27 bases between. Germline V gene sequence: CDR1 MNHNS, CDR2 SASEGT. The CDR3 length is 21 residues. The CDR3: CASSETALGIRSGVAKNIQYF. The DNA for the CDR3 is TGTGCCAGCAGTGAAACCGCCCTAGGAATTCGATCAGGGGTGGCCAAAAACATTCAGTACTTC.

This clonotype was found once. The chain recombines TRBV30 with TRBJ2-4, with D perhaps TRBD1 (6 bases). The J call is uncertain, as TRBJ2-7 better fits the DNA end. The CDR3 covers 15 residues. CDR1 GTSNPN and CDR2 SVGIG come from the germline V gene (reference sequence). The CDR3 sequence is CAWIPQQGGEHEQYF. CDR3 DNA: TGTGCCTGGATCCCCCAACAGGGTGGGGAACACGAGCAGTACTTC.

The CDR3 sequence: CAWGLSNEQFF. CDR3 coding DNA: TGTGCCTGGGGACTAAGTAATGAGCAGTTCTTC. V and J are TRBV30 and TRBJ2-1; TRBD2 is a possible D gene (6 bases). This CDR3 comprises 11 residues. Trimming stripped 5 bases from V and 7 bases from J, with 9 bases between. Germline V lookup: CDR1 GTSNPN, CDR2 SVGIG (reference sequence).